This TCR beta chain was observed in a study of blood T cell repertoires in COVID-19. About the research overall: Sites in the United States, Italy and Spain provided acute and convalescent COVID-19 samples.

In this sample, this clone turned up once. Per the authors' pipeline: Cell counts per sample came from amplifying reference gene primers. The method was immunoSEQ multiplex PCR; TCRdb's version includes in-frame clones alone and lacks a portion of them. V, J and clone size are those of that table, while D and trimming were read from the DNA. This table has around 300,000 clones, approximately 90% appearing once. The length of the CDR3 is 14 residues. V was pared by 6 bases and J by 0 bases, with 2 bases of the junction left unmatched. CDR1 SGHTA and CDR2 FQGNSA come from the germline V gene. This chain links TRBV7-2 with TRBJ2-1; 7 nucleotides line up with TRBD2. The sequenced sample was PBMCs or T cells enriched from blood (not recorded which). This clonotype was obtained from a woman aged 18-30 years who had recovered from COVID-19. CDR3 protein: CASRRGSSYNEQFF. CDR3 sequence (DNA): TGTGCCAGCAGGCGCGGGAGCTCCTACAATGAGCAGTTCTTC.